Below, 20 T cell receptor beta chains from the same sample are listed, as sequenced in a study of blood T cell repertoires in COVID-19. Data came from immunoSEQ multiplex PCR; TCRdb stores just in-frame clones and leaves some out. The profile shows tens of thousands of clones, 90% to 95% of them singletons. Material: peripheral blood. The receptors shown here come from a man aged 50 to 59 with acute or convalescent COVID-19.

The chain combines TRBV7-2 with TRBJ2-7; D not resolved. Germline V lookup: CDR1 SGHTA, CDR2 FQGNSA. Trimming took off 1 base at V and 0 bases at J, with 10 bases between the two ends. The CDR3 length is 15 residues. DNA of the CDR3: TGTGCCAGCAGCTTAGTTGGCAGGAACTCCTACGAGCAGTACTTC. Protein: CASSLVGRNSYEQYF.

The V and J genes are TRBV12-2 and TRBJ2-3; the listed D gene, TRBD1, was not tested against the DNA. TRBV12-2 is shown as a pseudogene. The CDR3 length is 16 residues. CDR3 in DNA: TGTGCAAGTCGCTTAGTTTTGCTAGGGGAAACAGATACGCAGTATTTT. It yields the protein CASRLVLLGETDTQYF.

This clone was observed a handful of times. This CDR3 reads CASSVRQSYNEQFF. The CDR3 nucleotides are TGTGCCAGCTCAGTACGACAGTCTTACAATGAGCAGTTCTTC. The rearrangement joins TRBV6-4 to TRBJ2-1, with a weak D call TRBD1 (5 bases). Trimming stripped 8 bases from V and 4 bases from J, with 15 bases between. Germline V gene lookup returns CDR1 MRHNA and CDR2 SNTAGT. The CDR3 runs to 14 residues.

Details on this clone: The DNA is omitted, as the CDR3 cannot be located on it reliably, and the CDR3 follows TCRdb's listing. V usage is TRBV8-2 and J usage is TRBJ1-4; the table's TRBD1 call for D was not verified on the DNA. TRBV8-2 has pseudogene status. The CDR3 length equals 19 residues, ends included. The CDR3 reads CGSTSAALKWAPGNEKLFF.

The V gene is TRBV3-1 (or the pseudogene TRBV3-2), the J gene TRBJ1-6, with 10 bases matching TRBD1. CDR1 is LGHDT, CDR2 YNNKEL, per germline (reference sequence). Trimming at V came to 3 bases and at J to 7 bases, leaving 15 bases not matched to a gene. This CDR3 spans 19 amino acids. The CDR3 nucleotides are TGTGCCAGCAGCCACAGAGCTCCCGGGACAGGGGAGTGGAATTCACCCCTCCACTTT. Protein: CASSHRAPGTGEWNSPLHF.

The chain employs TRBV10-3 and TRBJ1-1, with D maybe TRBD1 (5 bases). Germline CDR1 reads ENHRY; CDR2 reads SYGVKD. V dropped 8 bases and J dropped 5 bases, with 18 bases sitting between them. The CDR3 contains 14 residues. Here the CDR3 DNA reads TGTGCCATCTCCAGGGTAGAGGAACTGACTGAAGCTTTCTTT. It codes for CAISRVEELTEAFF.

This chain uses TRBV2 with TRBJ1-4; D not certain. Germline values: CDR1 SNHLY, CDR2 FYNNEI. The CDR3 is 18 residues long. The V gene lost 0 bases and the J gene lost 7 bases, with 21 bases spanning the gap. CDR3 nucleotide sequence: TGTGCCAGCAGTGAAGCGCTAGGACTCGGAGGTTTCGGTGAAAAACTGTTTTTT. Its protein product is CASSEALGLGGFGEKLFF. Using reference TRBV2 and TRBJ1-4 for the parts outside the CDR3, the full variable domain is EPEVTQTPSHQVTQMGQEVILRCVPISNHLYFYWYRQILGQKVEFLVSFYNNEISEKSEIFDDQFSVERPDGSNFTLKIRSTKLEDSAMYFCASSEALGLGGFGEKLFFGSGTQLSVL.

The chain uses TRBV18 and TRBJ1-6, with 8 nucleotides matching TRBD1. The CDR3 length is 14 residues. CDR1 is KGHSH, CDR2 LQKENI, per germline. The ends lost 6 bases at V and 8 bases at J; junction bases unmatched: 6. The chain's CDR3 is CASSSQGADSPLHF. CDR3 nucleotides: TGTGCCAGCTCCTCCCAGGGGGCCGATTCACCCCTCCACTTT.

The chain has TRBV30 and TRBJ2-7; 8 bases map to TRBD2. This CDR3 has 14 amino acids. CDR1 is GTSNPN, CDR2 SVGIG, per germline (reference sequence). J was trimmed by 5 bases and V by 0 bases; bases with no gene match: 6. The CDR3 DNA reads TGTGCCTGGAGTGTATCGTCGGGAGGGCACGAGCAGTACTTC. As protein: CAWSVSSGGHEQYF. The whole variable domain, remainder taken from reference TRBV30 and TRBJ2-7, is SQTIHQWPATLVQPVGSPLSLECTVEGTSNPNLYWYRQAAGRGLQLLFYSVGIGQISSEVPQNLSASRPQDRQFILSSKKLLLSDSGFYLCAWSVSSGGHEQYFGPGTRLTVT.

The rearrangement joins TRBV23-1 to TRBJ2-6; the match to TRBD1 covers 7 bases. TRBV23-1 is filed as an ORF, its function uncertain. The CDR3 extends over 15 amino acids. Trimming cost V 4 bases and J 2 bases; bases outside gene matches: 2. Here the CDR3 reads CASSPTGAGANVLTF. The CDR3 bases are TGCGCCAGCAGTCCAACAGGGGCTGGGGCCAACGTCCTGACTTTC.

V usage is TRBV30 and J usage is TRBJ1-1; D not resolved. The germline V gene has CDR1 GTSNPN and CDR2 SVGIG (reference sequence). This CDR3 region has 13 residues. The V gene lost 4 bases and the J gene lost 4 bases, with 13 bases spanning the gap. The CDR3 reads CAWTAGLGTEAFF. Here the CDR3 DNA reads TGTGCCTGGACGGCGGGCCTGGGCACTGAAGCTTTCTTT.

V and J are TRBV7-9 and TRBJ2-2; D is perhaps TRBD1 (5 bases). CDR3 length: 16 amino acids. With 3 bases removed from V and 6 bases from J, the gap between germline ends came to 17 bases. Germline V CDR1 and CDR2: SEHNR, FQNEAQ (reference sequence). The CDR3 nucleotides are TGTGCCAGCAGCTTTCCTCAAATCAGGGCGCCCGGGGAGCTGTTTTTT. Its protein product is CASSFPQIRAPGELFF.

This sequence joins TRBV19 and TRBJ2-5, with a weak D call TRBD1 (5 bases). V lost 3 bases to trimming and J lost 2 bases, with 10 bases between them. The CDR3 sequence is 14 residues long. In germline, CDR1 is LNHDA, CDR2 SQIVND (reference sequence). The CDR3 protein is CASSIRGKQETQYF. The CDR3 region has the DNA TGTGCCAGTAGTATTAGGGGAAAACAAGAGACCCAGTACTTC.

This chain links TRBV7-7 with TRBJ2-1; 13 bases line up with TRBD2. The CDR3 has 16 amino acids. J was trimmed by 6 bases and V by 5 bases; bases with no gene match: 7. Germline V gives CDR1 SSHAT, CDR2 FNYEAQ (reference sequence). The CDR3 DNA follows: TGTGCCAGCAGCCCGGGGACTAGCGGGACCCTCAATGAGCAGTTCTTC. It specifies CASSPGTSGTLNEQFF.

The chain combines TRBV6-5 with TRBJ1-4; 7 nucleotides align to TRBD1. This CDR3 contains 14 residues. Per the germline V gene, CDR1 is MNHEY and CDR2 is SVGAGI. J was trimmed by 0 bases and V by 5 bases; bases with no gene match: 0. The chain's CDR3 is CASSTGATNEKLFF. CDR3 coding DNA: TGTGCCAGCAGTACAGGGGCAACTAATGAAAAACTGTTTTTT.

This clone has a handful of counts. J is TRBJ2-2 and V is TRBV4-1; the D gene is possibly TRBD1 (6 bases). The CDR3 sequence is 16 residues long. The germline V and J ends were trimmed by 3 bases and 5 bases, with 16 bases remaining between them. Looked up from germline, CDR1 is MGHRA and CDR2 is YSYEKL. In DNA, the CDR3 is TGCGCCAGCAGCCACCTACAGGGAGTTGGGACCGGGGAGCTGTTTTTT. This sequence encodes CASSHLQGVGTGELFF.

V and J are TRBV5-1 and TRBJ2-3, with 8 bases that match TRBD1. Germline V gene lookup returns CDR1 SGHRS and CDR2 YFSETQ. CDR3 length equals 15 residues. The trim removed 2 bases at V and 4 bases at J, leaving 6 bases unmatched. For the CDR3, the DNA is TGCGCCAGCAGCTTACCCAGGGGGCGCGCAGATACGCAGTATTTT. Translating it yields CASSLPRGRADTQYF.

The rearrangement uses TRBV24-1 and TRBJ1-5; TRBD1 agrees at 8 bases. The CDR3 runs 16 residues. From germline, CDR1 is KGHDR and CDR2 SFDVKD. Trimming at V came to 2 bases and at J to 5 bases, leaving 7 bases not matched to a gene. In DNA, the CDR3 is TGTGCCACCAGTGATTCGGACAGGGACCCTCATCAGCCCCAGCATTTT. It codes for CATSDSDRDPHQPQHF.

The chain employs TRBV3-1 (or the pseudogene TRBV3-2) and TRBJ2-2; a weak D match, TRBD1 (7 bases). The V and J ends lost 7 bases and 6 bases respectively, with 21 bases between them. The CDR3 loop spans 16 amino acids. CDR1 and CDR2 (germline): LGHDT, YNNKEL (reference sequence). CDR3 DNA sequence: TGTGCCAGCACAGGATTCCGCCCCAGGGGGGCCGGGGAGCTGTTTTTT. This translates into CASTGFRPRGAGELFF.

J is TRBJ2-5 and V is TRBV4-2, with 7 bases fitting TRBD2. Germline CDR1 reads LGHNA; CDR2 reads YNFKEQ. V lost 4 bases, J lost 2 bases, and 10 bases stayed unmatched. The length of the CDR3 is 16 residues. In DNA form, the CDR3 reads TGTGCCAGCAGCCGAACCCCGACTAGCAGACAAGAGACCCAGTACTTC. Protein: CASSRTPTSRQETQYF.